Shown below are 12 T cell receptor beta chains from a single sample sequenced in a study of cytotoxic CD8 clonotypes in ibrutinib-treated CLL. Sequencing used immunoSEQ multiplex PCR; TCRdb keeps in-frame clones, though not all of them. The data contain under 300,000 clones, roughly 74% of them seen just once; the ten biggest clones take up approximately 15%. The specimen comprised PBMCs, sampled after 24 months of ibrutinib treatment. These receptors came from a human donor with chronic lymphocytic leukemia.

This clone was seen more than once but under ten times. The gene calls are TRBV5-1 and TRBJ1-2; TRBD1 agrees at 7 bases. The V and J ends lost 0 bases and 4 bases, in that order; junction bases with no gene match: 6. Germline CDR1 and CDR2: SGHRS and YFSETQ. The CDR3 loop spans 15 amino acids. In DNA, the CDR3 is TGCGCCAGCAGCTTGGCCGCTGGGGACAGCTATGGCTACACCTTC. This translates into CASSLAAGDSYGYTF.

This clone was counted a few times. The chain carries TRBV6-5 and TRBJ1-5; no definite D call. Between the trimmed V and J ends, which lost 6 bases and 0 bases, there was a span of 9 bases. Germline assignment: CDR1 MNHEY and CDR2 SVGAGI. CDR3 length equals 14 residues. The CDR3 nucleotides read TGTGCCAGCAGGCCCGGGGTTAGCAATCAGCCCCAGCATTTT. Amino acids: CASRPGVSNQPQHF.

This chain uses TRBV10-3 with TRBJ2-3, with D unclear. The CDR3 spans 14 residues. The V and J ends lost 6 bases and 0 bases respectively, with 10 bases between them. Per the germline V gene, CDR1 is ENHRY and CDR2 is SYGVKD. CDR3 in DNA: TGTGCCATCAGGGCTGTAGCTAGCACAGATACGCAGTATTTT. Residues: CAIRAVASTDTQYF.

The chain couples TRBV5-6 to TRBJ1-1; perhaps TRBD1 as D (5 bases). The CDR3 loop spans 15 amino acids. Germline V gene sequence: CDR1 SGHDT, CDR2 YYEEEE. V was pared by 4 bases and J by 1 base, with 14 bases between. The chain's CDR3 is CASSPPTDPNTEAFF. CDR3 nucleotide sequence: TGTGCCAGCAGCCCCCCGACAGACCCGAACACTGAAGCTTTCTTT.

This sequence joins TRBV4-2 and TRBJ1-1; D is undetermined. Germline V gives CDR1 LGHNA, CDR2 YNFKEQ. There are 13 residues in the CDR3. Trimming took 1 base from V and 11 from J, leaving 14 bases between them. Written as DNA, the CDR3 is TGTGCCAGCAGCCAAGCCATGTTGTTGGGGGCTTTCTTT. As protein: CASSQAMLLGAFF.

The genes are TRBV5-1 and TRBJ2-2, with 11 bases fitting TRBD2. Germline-derived CDR1 and CDR2 are SGHRS and YFSETQ. V trimming: 3 bases; J trimming: 1 base; junction bases outside the gene matches: 2. The CDR3 extends over 16 amino acids. CDR3 in amino acids: CASSSGLAGNTGELFF. The CDR3 nucleotides read TGCGCCAGCAGCTCCGGACTAGCGGGGAACACCGGGGAGCTGTTTTTT.

In this sample, this clone turned up once. The V gene is TRBV5-1, the J gene TRBJ2-1; D may correspond to TRBD1 or TRBD2 (5 bases each). The length of the CDR3 is 16 residues. Trimming removed 4 bases from V and 1 base from J, with 15 bases in between. The germline gives CDR1 SGHRS, CDR2 YFSETQ. The CDR3 here is CASSTTVGVSYNEQFF. The CDR3 DNA sequence: TGCGCCAGCAGCACCACGGTGGGGGTATCCTACAATGAGCAGTTCTTC.

The chain recombines TRBV28 with TRBJ1-1; D is unclear. There are 13 residues in the CDR3. Trimming stripped 5 bases from V and 6 bases from J, with 13 bases between. Germline lookup yields CDR1 MDHEN and CDR2 SYDVKM. CDR3 sequence (DNA): TGTGCCAGCAGTGGCCCCAGCGCCGCTGAAGCTTTCTTT. Its protein is CASSGPSAAEAFF.

The chain links TRBV6-5 to TRBJ1-5; 12 positions match TRBD1. The CDR3 covers 16 residues. Unmatched junction bases numbered 8, after V lost 4 bases and J lost 7 bases. Germline V gene lookup returns CDR1 MNHEY and CDR2 SVGAGI. CDR3 coding DNA: TGTGCCAGCAGTTTGGGGACAGGGGGCGCAAACCAGCCCCAGCATTTT. Protein: CASSLGTGGANQPQHF.

This chain uses TRBV28 with TRBJ2-7; perhaps TRBD1 as D (6 bases). Looked up from germline, CDR1 is MDHEN and CDR2 is SYDVKM. The CDR3 runs 17 residues. V was cut by 5 bases and J by 1 base, with 21 bases left in between. This CDR3 reads CASSTLIMTGHSYEQYF. The CDR3 nucleotides are TGTGCCAGCAGTACCCTTATAATGACAGGTCATTCCTACGAGCAGTACTTC.

For the CDR3, the DNA is TGTGCCAGCAGCTTAAGGACAGATGAAGCTTTCTTT. It is translated as CASSLRTDEAFF. This chain connects TRBV13 to TRBJ1-1; TRBD1 is a possible D gene (6 bases). The V gene lost 2 bases and the J gene lost 7 bases, with 8 bases spanning the gap. The CDR3 length is 12 residues. CDR1 is PRHDT and CDR2 is FYEKMQ in the germline V gene (reference sequence). Combining the CDR3 with reference TRBV13 and TRBJ1-1 gives the whole variable domain AAGVIQSPRHLIKEKRETATLKCYPIPRHDTVYWYQQGPGQDPQFLISFYEKMQSDKGSIPDRFSAQQFSDYHSELNMSSLELGDSALYFCASSLRTDEAFFGQGTRLTVV.

V usage is TRBV29-1 and J usage is TRBJ2-4; TRBD2 is a possible D gene (5 bases). The CDR3 sequence is 16 residues long. CDR1 and CDR2 from the germline V gene are SQVTM and ANQGSEA. Between the trimmed V and J ends, which lost 4 bases and 2 bases, there was a span of 18 bases. The CDR3 sequence: CSVAVRARVTKNIQYF. The DNA for the CDR3 is TGCAGCGTTGCGGTGCGGGCGCGGGTGACCAAAAACATTCAGTACTTC. The full variable domain, completed using reference TRBV29-1 and TRBJ2-4, is SAVISQKPSRDICQRGTSLTIQCQVDSQVTMMFWYRQQPGQSLTLIATANQGSEATYESGFVIDKFPISRPNLTFSTLTVSNMSPEDSSIYLCSVAVRARVTKNIQYFGAGTRLSVL.